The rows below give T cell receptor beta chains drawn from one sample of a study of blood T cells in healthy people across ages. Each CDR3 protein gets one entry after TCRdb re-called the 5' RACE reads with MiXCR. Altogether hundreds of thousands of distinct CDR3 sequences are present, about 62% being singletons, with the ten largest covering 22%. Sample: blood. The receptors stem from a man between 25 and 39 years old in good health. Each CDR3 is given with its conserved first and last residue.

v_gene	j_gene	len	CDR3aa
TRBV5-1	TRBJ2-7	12	CASSSRVHEQYF
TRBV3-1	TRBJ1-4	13	CASSPGPKEKLFF
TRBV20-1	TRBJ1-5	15	CSAPAQAGGNQPQHF
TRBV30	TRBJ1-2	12	CAWSYQPYGYTF
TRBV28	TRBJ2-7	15	CASSFPQGSNSEQYF
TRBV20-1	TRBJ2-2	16	CSAKDPGQGHTGELFF
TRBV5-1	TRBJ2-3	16	CASSSTDRSVGDTQYF
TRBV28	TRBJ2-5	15	CASSLFLYSGETQYF
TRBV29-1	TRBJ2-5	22	CSVLPGKGRGSSSGRKGETQYF
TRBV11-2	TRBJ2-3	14	CASSTRDHTDTQYF
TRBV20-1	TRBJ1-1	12	CSANSQGGTAFF
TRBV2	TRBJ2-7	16	CASRDGLAVISYEQYF
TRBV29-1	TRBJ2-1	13	CSVEEDFGDEQFF
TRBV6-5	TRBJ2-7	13	CASSSTMYGEQYF
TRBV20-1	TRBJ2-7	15	CSARSPGLAAYEQYF
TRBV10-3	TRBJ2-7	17	CAISLLKARDSSYEQYF
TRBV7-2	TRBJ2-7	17	CASSFSTAGGYYYEQYF
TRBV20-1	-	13	CSPYPREENIQYF
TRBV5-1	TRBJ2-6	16	CASSITGGGGANVLTF
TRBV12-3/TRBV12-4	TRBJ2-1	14	CASSPWGAYNEQFF
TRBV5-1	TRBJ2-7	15	CASSFSGALLYEQYF
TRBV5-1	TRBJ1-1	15	CASSSEAGWHDEAFF
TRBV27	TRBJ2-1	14	CASSFGTANNEQFF
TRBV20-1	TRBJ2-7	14	CSAVVIALNERQYF
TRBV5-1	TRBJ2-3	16	CASSFSLAGDLDTQYF
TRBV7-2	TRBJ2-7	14	CASTLAESSYEQYF
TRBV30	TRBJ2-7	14	CAWTSGTSVNIQYF
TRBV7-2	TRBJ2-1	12	CASSIQAGEQFF
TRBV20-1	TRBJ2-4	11	CSRDAGNIQYF
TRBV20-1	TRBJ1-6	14	CSASPGTGSQPLHF
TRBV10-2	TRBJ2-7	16	CASRDITGPSNYEQYF
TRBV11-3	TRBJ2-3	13	CASSWPNTDTQYF
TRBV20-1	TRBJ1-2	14	CSARDPAGGYGYTF
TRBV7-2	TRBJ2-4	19	CASSFTRTSGSRLLREQYF
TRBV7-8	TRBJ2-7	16	CASSLGTPSGIYEQYF
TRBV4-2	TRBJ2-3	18	CASSPTSGRGTGTDTQYF
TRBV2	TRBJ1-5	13	CASAPQTDQPQHF
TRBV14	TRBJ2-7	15	CASSQPGTTLYEQYF
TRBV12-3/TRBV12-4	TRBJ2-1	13	CASRPYSGGEQFF
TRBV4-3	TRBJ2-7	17	CASSQGLGTPSSYEQYF
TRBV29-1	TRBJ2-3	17	CSVEGGTDRSSTDTQYF
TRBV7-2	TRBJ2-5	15	CASSSRGAPSETQYF
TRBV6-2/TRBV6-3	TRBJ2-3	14	CASEVTRGADTQYF
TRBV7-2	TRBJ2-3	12	CASGARTDTQYF
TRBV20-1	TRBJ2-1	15	CSARGTSGGEWWQFF
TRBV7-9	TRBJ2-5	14	CASSYGRGPCEQYF
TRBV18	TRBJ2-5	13	CASSPSGGETQYF
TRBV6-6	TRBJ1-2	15	CASSYRQESNYGYTF
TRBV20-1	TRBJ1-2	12	CSASSGARGYTF
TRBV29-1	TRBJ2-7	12	CSVERGNYEQYF
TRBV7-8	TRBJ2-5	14	CASSKGQAGETQYF
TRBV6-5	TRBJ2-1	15	CASSFVTSSYNEQFF
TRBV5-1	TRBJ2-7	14	CASTPSGGSYEQYF
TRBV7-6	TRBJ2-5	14	CAGSFFSGGETQYF
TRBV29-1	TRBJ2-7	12	CSVSFMNSERYF
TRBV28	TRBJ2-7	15	CASSQPGQSFYEQYF
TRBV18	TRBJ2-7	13	CASSPKLSYEQYF
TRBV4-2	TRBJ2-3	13	CASSQGAMDTQYF
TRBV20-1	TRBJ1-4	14	CSARDPRTNEKLFF